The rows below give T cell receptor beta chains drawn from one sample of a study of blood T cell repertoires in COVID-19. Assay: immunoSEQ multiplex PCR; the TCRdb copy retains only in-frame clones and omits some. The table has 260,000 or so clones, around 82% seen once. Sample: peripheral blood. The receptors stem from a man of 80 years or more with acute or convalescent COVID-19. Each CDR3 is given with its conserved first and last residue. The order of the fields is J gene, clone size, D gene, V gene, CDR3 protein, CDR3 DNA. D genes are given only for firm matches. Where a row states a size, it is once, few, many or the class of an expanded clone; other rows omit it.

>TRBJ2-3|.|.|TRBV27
CASSLSRLGDTQYF
TGTGCCAGCAGTTTATCCCGTCTCGGGGATACGCAGTATTTT
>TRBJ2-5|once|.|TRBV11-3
CASSLGGQQYQETQYF
TGTGCCAGCAGCTTAGGGGGCCAGCAGTACCAAGAGACCCAGTACTTC
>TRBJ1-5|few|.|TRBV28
CASSGAVNQPQHF
TGTGCCAGCAGTGGGGCCGTCAATCAGCCCCAGCATTTT
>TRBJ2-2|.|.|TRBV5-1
CASSLQGGRNTGELFF
TGCGCCAGCAGCTTGCAAGGGGGTAGGAACACCGGGGAGCTGTTTTTT
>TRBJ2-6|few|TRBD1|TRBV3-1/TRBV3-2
CASSQEGTGLISGANVLTF
TGTGCCAGCAGCCAAGAAGGGACAGGGTTAATCTCTGGGGCCAACGTCCTGACTTTC
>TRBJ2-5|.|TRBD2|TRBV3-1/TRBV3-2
CASSPSAASGGETQYF
TGTGCCAGCAGCCCCTCCGCGGCTAGCGGGGGGGAGACCCAGTACTTC
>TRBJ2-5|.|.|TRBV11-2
CASSRRIQKETQYF
TGTGCCAGCAGCCGGAGGATCCAGAAAGAGACCCAGTACTTC
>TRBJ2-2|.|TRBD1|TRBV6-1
CASSEAGTGLDTGELFF
TGTGCCAGCAGTGAAGCAGGGACAGGGCTGGACACCGGGGAGCTGTTTTTT
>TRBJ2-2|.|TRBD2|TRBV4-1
CASSQVAGANTGELFF
TGCGCCAGCAGCCAAGTTGCGGGGGCGAACACCGGGGAGCTGTTTTTT
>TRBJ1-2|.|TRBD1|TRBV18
CASLEGQGNGYTF
TGTGCCAGCTTAGAGGGACAGGGGAATGGCTACACCTTC
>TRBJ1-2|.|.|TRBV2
CASRGAGWGGYTF
TGTGCCAGCAGAGGTGCAGGGTGGGGTGGCTACACCTTC
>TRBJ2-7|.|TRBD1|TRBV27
CASRAGTGSSYEQYF
TGTGCCAGCAGGGCTGGGACAGGGAGCTCCTACGAGCAGTACTTC
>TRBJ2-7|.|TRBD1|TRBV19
CASSPSRTGAPEQYF
TGTGCCAGTAGTCCCAGCAGGACAGGGGCACCCGAGCAGTACTTC
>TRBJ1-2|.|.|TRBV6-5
CASRTFGGVDGYTF
TGTGCCAGCAGGACGTTCGGGGGGGTAGATGGCTACACCTTC
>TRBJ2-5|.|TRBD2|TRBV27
CASSLGTSPETQYF
TGTGCCAGCAGTTTAGGGACTAGTCCGGAGACCCAGTACTTC
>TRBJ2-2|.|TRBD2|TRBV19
CASSPPGLANTGELFF
TGTGCCAGTAGTCCACCGGGACTAGCGAACACCGGGGAGCTGTTTTTT
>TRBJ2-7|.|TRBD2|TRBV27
CASSWGLGAYEQYF
TGTGCCAGCAGTTGGGGACTAGGGGCTTACGAGCAGTACTTC
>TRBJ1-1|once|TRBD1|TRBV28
CASSSDRAAFF
TGTGCCAGCAGTTCCGACAGGGCGGCTTTCTTT
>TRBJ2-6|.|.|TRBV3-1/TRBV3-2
CASSQTGSSLWANVLTF
TGTGCCAGCAGCCAAACAGGCTCGTCTCTGTGGGCCAACGTCCTGACTTTC
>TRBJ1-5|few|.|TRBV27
CASSLEGRGGQPQHF
TGTGCCAGCAGTTTAGAGGGAAGAGGTGGACAGCCCCAGCATTTT
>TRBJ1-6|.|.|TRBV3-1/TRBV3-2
CASSSWRPGESPLHF
TGTGCCAGCTCTTCGTGGCGTCCGGGAGAATCACCCCTCCACTTT
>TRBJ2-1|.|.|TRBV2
CASTQGVEQFF
TGTGCCAGCACCCAAGGAGTTGAGCAGTTCTTC
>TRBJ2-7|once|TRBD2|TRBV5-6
CASSFLAGSYEQYF
TGTGCCAGCAGCTTTCTAGCGGGAAGCTACGAGCAGTACTTC
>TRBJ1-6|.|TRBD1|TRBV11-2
CASSSTDRGYNSPLHF
TGTGCCAGCAGCTCTACGGACAGGGGATACAATTCACCCCTCCACTTT
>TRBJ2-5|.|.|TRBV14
CASSRLDRETQYF
TGTGCCAGCAGCCGACTAGATCGAGAGACCCAGTACTTC
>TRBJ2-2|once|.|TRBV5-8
CASSRSISGYNTGELFF
TGTGCCAGCAGCAGGAGTATCAGCGGGTATAACACCGGGGAGCTGTTTTTT
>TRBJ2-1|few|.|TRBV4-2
CASKGAGSSYNEQFF
TGTGCCAGCAAGGGCGCGGGAAGCTCCTACAATGAGCAGTTCTTC
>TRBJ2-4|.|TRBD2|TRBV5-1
CASSLTASGDRVNIQYF
TGCGCCAGCAGCTTGACGGCTAGCGGGGATAGAGTAAACATTCAGTACTTC
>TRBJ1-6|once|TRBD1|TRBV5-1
CASSLTGTGVRNSPLHF
TGCGCCAGCAGCCTAACCGGGACAGGGGTGAGGAATTCACCCCTCCACTTT